The clone carrying this T cell receptor (beta chain) was observed a single time. The V segment lost 0 bases and the J segment 6 bases; nucleotides outside the gene matches: 2. Per the germline V gene, CDR1 is SGDLS and CDR2 is YYNGEE. CDR3 size: 14 residues. A Seattle source enrolled patients during active infection and followed them longitudinally. The data originate from a study of blood T cell repertoires in COVID-19. About the study: Samples came from the United States, Italy and Spain, spanning acute and convalescent COVID-19. T cells, B-cell-depleted T cells, or PBMCs provided the cDNA or gDNA that served as material.

Per the study methods: For nucleated cells, counts were estimated from reference gene primer amplification. Repertoires were generated with immunoSEQ multiplex PCR, while TCRdb's copy carries only in-frame clones and drops some. The DNA was the basis for D and trimming; V, J and clone size are from that table. The sample records 150,000 to 200,000 clones, approximately 82% being singletons. The receptor comes from a woman between 35 and 50 years old with COVID-19, enrolled during active disease. The V gene is TRBV9, the J gene TRBJ2-1; 8 positions agree with TRBD2. Sequenced sample: peripheral blood. CDR3 DNA sequence: TGTGCCAGCAGCGTAGTCCTAGCGGGCAATGAGCAGTTCTTC. The encoded protein is CASSVVLAGNEQFF.